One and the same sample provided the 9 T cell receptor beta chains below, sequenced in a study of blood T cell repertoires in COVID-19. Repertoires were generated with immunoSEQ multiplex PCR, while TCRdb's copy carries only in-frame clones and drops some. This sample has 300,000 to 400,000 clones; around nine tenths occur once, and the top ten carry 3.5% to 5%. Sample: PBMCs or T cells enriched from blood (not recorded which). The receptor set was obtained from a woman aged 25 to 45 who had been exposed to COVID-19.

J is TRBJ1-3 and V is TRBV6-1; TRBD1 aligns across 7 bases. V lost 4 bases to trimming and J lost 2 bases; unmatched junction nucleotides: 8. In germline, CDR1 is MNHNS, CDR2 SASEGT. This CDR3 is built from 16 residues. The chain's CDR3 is CASSAKQGFTGNTIYF. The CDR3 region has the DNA TGTGCCAGCAGTGCGAAACAGGGGTTCACTGGAAACACCATATATTTT.

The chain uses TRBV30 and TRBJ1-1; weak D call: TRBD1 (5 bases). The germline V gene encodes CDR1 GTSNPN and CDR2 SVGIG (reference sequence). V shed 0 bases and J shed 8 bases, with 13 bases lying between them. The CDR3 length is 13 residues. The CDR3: CAWSVAGVVEAFF. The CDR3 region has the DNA TGTGCCTGGAGTGTAGCGGGGGTCGTGGAAGCTTTCTTT.

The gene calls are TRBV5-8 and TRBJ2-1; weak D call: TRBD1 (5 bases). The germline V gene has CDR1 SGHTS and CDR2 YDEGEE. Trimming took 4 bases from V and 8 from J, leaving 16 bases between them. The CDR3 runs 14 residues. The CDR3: CASSPGSGIDEQFF. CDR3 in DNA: TGTGCCAGCAGCCCTGGATCAGGGATCGATGAGCAGTTCTTC. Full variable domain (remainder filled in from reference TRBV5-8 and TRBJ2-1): EAGVTQSPTHLIKTRGQQATLRCSPISGHTSVYWYQQALGLGLQFLLWYDEGEERNRGNFPPRFSGRQFPNYSSELNVNALELEDSALYLCASSPGSGIDEQFFGPGTRLTVL.

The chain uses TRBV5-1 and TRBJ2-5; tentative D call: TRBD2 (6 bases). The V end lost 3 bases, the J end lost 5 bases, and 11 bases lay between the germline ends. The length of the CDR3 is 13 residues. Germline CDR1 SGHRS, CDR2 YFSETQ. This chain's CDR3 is CASSSGVVETQYF. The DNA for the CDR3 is TGCGCCAGCAGCTCGGGGGTCGTGGAGACCCAGTACTTC.

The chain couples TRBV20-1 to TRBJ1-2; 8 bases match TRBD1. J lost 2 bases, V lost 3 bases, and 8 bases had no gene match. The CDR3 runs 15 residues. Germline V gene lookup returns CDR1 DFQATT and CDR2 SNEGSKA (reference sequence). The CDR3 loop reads CSASDPRTGNYGYTF. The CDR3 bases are TGCAGTGCTAGTGACCCCCGGACAGGGAACTATGGCTACACCTTC.

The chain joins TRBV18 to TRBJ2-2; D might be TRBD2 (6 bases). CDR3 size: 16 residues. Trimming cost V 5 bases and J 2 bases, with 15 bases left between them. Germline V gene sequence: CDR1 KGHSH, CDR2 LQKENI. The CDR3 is CASSSLGLKNTGELFF. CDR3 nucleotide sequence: TGTGCCAGCTCATCACTGGGACTCAAAAACACCGGGGAGCTGTTTTTT. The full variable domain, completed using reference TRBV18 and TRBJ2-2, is NAGVMQNPRHLVRRRGQEARLRCSPMKGHSHVYWYRQLPEEGLKFMVYLQKENIIDESGMPKERFSAEFPKEGPSILRIQQVVRGDSAAYFCASSSLGLKNTGELFFGEGSRLTVL.

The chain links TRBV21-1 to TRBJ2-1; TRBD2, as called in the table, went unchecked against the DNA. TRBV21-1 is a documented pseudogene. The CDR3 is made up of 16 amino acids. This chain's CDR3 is CASSAKRVAGFDEQFF. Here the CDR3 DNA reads TGTGCCAGCAGCGCGAAACGAGTGGCGGGGTTCGATGAGCAGTTCTTC.

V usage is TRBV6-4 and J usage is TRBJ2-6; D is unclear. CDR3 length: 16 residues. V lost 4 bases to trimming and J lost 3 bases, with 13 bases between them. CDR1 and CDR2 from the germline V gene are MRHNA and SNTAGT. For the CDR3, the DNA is TGTGCCAGCAGTGCCGCCCGGTCGGGTGGGGCCAACGTCCTGACTTTC. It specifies CASSAARSGGANVLTF.

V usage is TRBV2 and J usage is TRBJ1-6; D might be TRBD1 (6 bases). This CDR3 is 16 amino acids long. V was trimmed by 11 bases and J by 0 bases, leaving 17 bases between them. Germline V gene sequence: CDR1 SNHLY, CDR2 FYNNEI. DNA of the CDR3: TGTGCCGGACGGGGGGGCGAAGTCTCCTATAATTCACCCCTCCACTTT. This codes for CAGRGGEVSYNSPLHF.